Listed here are 28 T cell receptor beta chains from one sample, sequenced in a study of blood T cell repertoires in COVID-19 (dated by TCRdb to about 2020). Library prep was done by the immunoSEQ multiplex PCR assay. Here the immuneACCESS table is served through TCRdb, limited to in-frame sequences with V and J called. Missing clones are a known gap in these copies; in checked studies unresolved V genes cover under half, and the rest lacks a known reason. Counted in this sample were 65,000 to 90,000 clones; approximately 88% of them appeared once. Over 2% of the sample is in the top ten clones. Sequencing was done on a sample of peripheral blood. These receptors were obtained from an older man with active or convalescent COVID-19.

To note about this clone: Without the conserved terminal phenylalanine or tryptophan, this CDR3 likely stems from a read error. Because the CDR3's place on the DNA is in doubt, the DNA is left out and the CDR3 is given as listed by TCRdb. V usage is TRBV3-1 (or the pseudogene TRBV3-2) and J usage is TRBJ2-7; the table gives TRBD2 as D, unverified against the DNA. The CDR3 spans 9 residues, counting both ends. Germline-derived CDR1 and CDR2 are LGHDT and YNNKEL (reference sequence). CDR3 amino acids: CASSQVRGR.

The rearrangement links TRBV19 to TRBJ1-2; perhaps TRBD1 as D (6 bases). V lost 5 bases, J lost 4 bases, and 17 bases lay in between. The germline V gene has CDR1 LNHDA and CDR2 SQIVND (reference sequence). This CDR3 has 15 residues. In nucleotides, the CDR3 is TGTGCCAGTAGTCCTGGGGCAGGGGTCGGCTATGGCTACACCTTC. Amino acid sequence: CASSPGAGVGYGYTF. Looking up the rest from reference TRBV19 and TRBJ1-2 gives the full variable domain: DGGITQSPKYLFRKEGQNVTLSCEQNLNHDAMYWYRQDPGQGLRLIYYSQIVNDFQKGDIAEGYSVSREKKESFPLTVTSAQKNPTAFYLCASSPGAGVGYGYTFGSGTRLTVV.

Only a few counts were recorded for this clone. V is TRBV4-1 and J is TRBJ2-2; 15 bases map to TRBD2. This CDR3 is built from 18 residues. V was clipped by 4 bases and J by 4 bases; unmatched bases: 7. Germline CDR1 reads MGHRA; CDR2 reads YSYEKL. This chain's CDR3 is CASSPGTSGRWSTGELFF. As DNA, the CDR3 is TGCGCCAGCAGCCCCGGGACTAGCGGGAGGTGGAGCACCGGGGAGCTGTTTTTT.

This rearrangement joins TRBV4-1 to TRBJ1-2, with a tentative D call TRBD1 (5 bases). Germline CDR1 reads MGHRA; CDR2 reads YSYEKL. V lost 0 bases to trimming and J lost 3 bases, with 17 bases between them. The CDR3 has 17 residues. The CDR3 sequence: CASSQDLGAGGDYGYTF. Written as DNA, the CDR3 is TGCGCCAGCAGCCAAGATCTAGGGGCAGGCGGGGACTATGGCTACACCTTC.

The chain employs TRBV4-1 and TRBJ1-2; 7 nucleotides align to TRBD1. V gave up 2 bases and J gave up 5 bases; unmatched junction bases: 8. Germline V CDR1 and CDR2: MGHRA, YSYEKL. The CDR3 consists of 15 residues. CDR3 coding DNA: TGCGCCAGCAGCCAAACCGACAGGGAGCGGTATGGCTACACCTTC. This encodes CASSQTDRERYGYTF.

The gene calls are TRBV7-2 and TRBJ1-1; D perhaps matches TRBD1 (5 bases). With 1 base removed from V and 1 base from J, the gap between germline ends came to 7 bases. The CDR3 sequence is 14 residues long. Germline-derived CDR1 and CDR2 are SGHTA and FQGNSA. The CDR3 nucleotides are TGTGCCAGCAGCTTAGTCAGGGAGAACACTGAAGCTTTCTTT. Its protein product is CASSLVRENTEAFF. Supplemented by reference TRBV7-2 and TRBJ1-1, the full variable domain reads GAGVSQSPSNKVTEKGKDVELRCDPISGHTALYWYRQSLGQGLEFLIYFQGNSAPDKSGLPSDRFSAERTGGSVSTLTIQRTQQEDSAVYLCASSLVRENTEAFFGQGTRLTVV.

V gene TRBV6-6 combines with J gene TRBJ2-3; D uncertain. Germline V gene sequence: CDR1 MNHNY, CDR2 SVGAGI (reference sequence). The CDR3 is 14 residues long. V was cut by 6 bases and J by 6 bases, with 16 bases left in between. CDR3: CASRPLAGWDTQYF. The CDR3 DNA reads TGTGCCAGCAGACCGCTTGCCGGTTGGGATACGCAGTATTTT.

The chain combines TRBV29-1 with TRBJ2-6; 8 positions match TRBD1. The CDR3 runs 17 residues. The ends lost 3 bases at V and 0 bases at J; junction bases unmatched: 7. Per germline, CDR1 SQVTM and CDR2 ANQGSEA. The CDR3, as DNA: TGCAGCGTTGAGATTGGACAGGGCTACTCTGGGGCCAACGTCCTGACTTTC. Residues: CSVEIGQGYSGANVLTF.

The V call is TRBV30, the J call TRBJ1-2, with D perhaps matching TRBD1 (6 bases). V was cut by 5 bases and J by 8 bases, with 24 bases left in between. CDR1 GTSNPN and CDR2 SVGIG come from the germline V gene (reference sequence). This CDR3 contains 15 residues. The CDR3 nucleotides are TGTGCCTGGCACGTATCGCCCGTAGGGGGAGACGGCTACACCTTC. This codes for CAWHVSPVGGDGYTF.

J is TRBJ1-5 and V is TRBV18, with a possible D match to TRBD1 (5 bases). From germline, CDR1 is KGHSH and CDR2 LQKENI. The CDR3 runs 13 residues. With 2 bases removed from V and 7 bases from J, the gap between germline ends came to 9 bases. CDR3 coding DNA: TGTGCCAGCTCACCAGGGACTGGACAGCCCCAGCATTTT. It codes for CASSPGTGQPQHF.

This rearrangement joins TRBV3-1 (or the pseudogene TRBV3-2) to TRBJ1-2, with D hard to call. Germline CDR1 is LGHDT and CDR2 is YNNKEL (reference sequence). The V gene lost 4 bases and the J gene lost 4 bases, with 7 bases spanning the gap. The CDR3 consists of 12 residues. The CDR3, as DNA: TGTGCCAGCAGCCGCACGGTCTATGGCTACACCTTC. It codes for CASSRTVYGYTF.

As DNA, the CDR3 is TGTGCCAGCAGCTTACTGAGGGGGGGGCGTCAAGAGACCCAGTACTTC. It specifies CASSLLRGGRQETQYF. The chain is built from TRBV7-2 and TRBJ2-5; D is perhaps TRBD2 (7 bases). The CDR3 totals 16 residues. Germline CDR1 and CDR2: SGHTA and FQGNSA. The ends were cut back, 2 bases at V and 2 bases at J, with 15 bases in the middle.

V usage is TRBV18 and J usage is TRBJ1-1, with 7 bases that match TRBD1. Per the germline V gene, CDR1 is KGHSH and CDR2 is LQKENI. V gave up 3 bases and J gave up 3 bases; unmatched junction bases: 7. CDR3 size: 15 residues. The chain's CDR3 is CASSPRRGPDTEAFF. DNA for the CDR3: TGTGCCAGCTCACCCCGTAGGGGGCCGGACACTGAAGCTTTCTTT.

V is TRBV5-4 and J is TRBJ2-5; D unclear. Germline V gene data show CDR1 as SGHNT and CDR2 as YYREEE (reference sequence). Trimming cost V 0 bases and J 2 bases, with 5 bases left between them. This CDR3 is 13 amino acids long. The CDR3 nucleotides read TGTGCCAGCAGCTTGGTTGCGCAAGAGACCCAGTACTTC. Its translation: CASSLVAQETQYF.

V and J are TRBV6-5 and TRBJ2-7; 8 nucleotides line up with TRBD2. This CDR3 spans 14 amino acids. Germline CDR1 MNHEY, CDR2 SVGAGI. V dropped 6 bases and J dropped 10; count of bases not matched to a gene: 14. CDR3 protein: CASRSGRAGSRQYF. In DNA, the CDR3 is TGTGCCAGCAGGTCCGGGAGGGCAGGCAGTCGACAGTACTTC.

The CDR3 DNA reads TGTGCCAGCAGCCCTCGACAGGGGGGAGATACGCAGTATTTT. Amino acid sequence: CASSPRQGGDTQYF. V gene TRBV11-3 combines with J gene TRBJ2-3; 9 bases match TRBD1. The germline gives CDR1 SGHNT, CDR2 YENEEA. With V trimmed by 5 bases and J by 5 bases, 5 bases remained unmatched. This CDR3 contains 14 residues.

This chain connects TRBV5-1 to TRBJ2-7, with 9 bases fitting TRBD2. The CDR3 is 15 residues long. J lost 3 bases, V lost 2 bases, and 6 bases had no gene match. CDR1 is SGHRS and CDR2 is YFSETQ in the germline V gene. The CDR3 nucleotides read TGCGCCAGCAGCTTTGGCGGGAGGGCCTTCTACGAGCAGTACTTC. Translating it yields CASSFGGRAFYEQYF.

The chain recombines TRBV5-4 with TRBJ1-1, with D uncertain. V gave up 0 bases and J gave up 6 bases, with 9 bases separating them. The CDR3 is made up of 13 amino acids. The germline gives CDR1 SGHNT, CDR2 YYREEE (reference sequence). The CDR3 is CASSLGRRAEAFF. The CDR3 DNA sequence: TGTGCCAGCAGCTTGGGGAGGAGAGCTGAAGCTTTCTTT. Looking up the rest from reference TRBV5-4 and TRBJ1-1 gives the full variable domain: ETGVTQSPTHLIKTRGQQVTLRCSSQSGHNTVSWYQQALGQGPQFIFQYYREEENGRGNFPPRFSGLQFPNYSSELNVNALELDDSALYLCASSLGRRAEAFFGQGTRLTVV.

This clone came up a few times. The rearrangement joins TRBV7-2 to TRBJ2-1, with TRBD2 identical over 13 bases. V lost 5 bases and J lost 7; bases outside the gene matches: 5. Looked up from germline, CDR1 is SGHTA and CDR2 is FQGNSA. The CDR3 loop spans 15 amino acids. This CDR3 reads CASSPGTSGVNEQFF. For the CDR3, the DNA is TGTGCCAGCAGCCCCGGGACTAGCGGGGTAAATGAGCAGTTCTTC.

In its sample, this clone was seen once. The chain combines TRBV6-2 or TRBV6-3 with TRBJ2-1; 9 bases are a match to TRBD2. CDR1 is MNHEY, CDR2 SVGEGT, per germline. V lost 4 bases, J lost 5 bases, and 12 bases stayed unmatched. The CDR3 length is 17 residues. CDR3 region: CASSWGNLAGSHNEQFF. CDR3 nucleotide sequence: TGTGCCAGCAGTTGGGGAAATCTAGCGGGGTCTCACAATGAGCAGTTCTTC.

This chain connects TRBV27 to TRBJ2-1, with D possibly matching TRBD1 (6 bases). Per germline, CDR1 MNHEY and CDR2 SMNVEV (reference sequence). The CDR3 totals 15 residues. Trimming removed 0 bases at V and 2 bases at J, with 8 bases between. The CDR3 spells CASSLSRTAYNEQFF. The CDR3 DNA reads as TGTGCCAGCAGTTTATCGCGGACAGCCTACAATGAGCAGTTCTTC.

The chain carries TRBV27 and TRBJ2-7; 7 bases map to TRBD1. Germline lookup yields CDR1 MNHEY and CDR2 SMNVEV (reference sequence). V shed 2 bases and J 0 bases; nucleotides not matched to a gene: 7. The CDR3 extends over 16 amino acids. For the CDR3, the DNA is TGTGCCAGCAGTTTACTAGGGGGCACTAGCTCCTACGAGCAGTACTTC. It yields the protein CASSLLGGTSSYEQYF.

The chain combines TRBV5-6 with TRBJ2-7, with TRBD2 matching 11 bases. The germline V gene encodes CDR1 SGHDT and CDR2 YYEEEE. This CDR3 is 15 amino acids long. V dropped 1 base and J dropped 4; count of bases not matched to a gene: 4. The CDR3 DNA is TGTGCCAGCAGCTTGTTCGGACTAGCGGGTTACGAGCAGTACTTC. Its translation: CASSLFGLAGYEQYF. Full variable domain (remainder filled in from reference TRBV5-6 and TRBJ2-7): DAGVTQSPTHLIKTRGQQVTLRCSPKSGHDTVSWYQQALGQGPQFIFQYYEEEERQRGNFPDRFSGHQFPNYSSELNVNALLLGDSALYLCASSLFGLAGYEQYFGPGTRLTVT.

The chain joins TRBV28 to TRBJ1-4; D uncertain. The germline CDR1 and CDR2 sequences are MDHEN and SYDVKM. With 5 bases removed from V and 7 bases from J, the gap between germline ends came to 14 bases. The CDR3 loop spans 14 amino acids. CDR3 in amino acids: CASSVHDGGEKLFF. The CDR3 nucleotides are TGTGCCAGCAGTGTACACGACGGCGGTGAAAAACTGTTTTTT.

The V call is TRBV5-1, the J call TRBJ2-1; a possible D gene is TRBD2 (6 bases). Germline assignment: CDR1 SGHRS and CDR2 YFSETQ. CDR3 length equals 17 residues. V gave up 5 bases and J gave up 0 bases, with 18 bases separating them. For the CDR3, the DNA is TGCGCCAGCAGTAGAGTTACCGGGACTGGCTCCTACAATGAGCAGTTCTTC. As protein: CASSRVTGTGSYNEQFF.

The count of this clone is one. The V gene is TRBV9, the J gene TRBJ2-5; perhaps TRBD2 as D (5 bases). V lost 7 bases, J lost 1 base, and 11 bases lay in between. The CDR3 has 13 amino acids. Germline CDR1 is SGDLS and CDR2 is YYNGEE. This CDR3 reads CASSLSGQETQYF. DNA of the CDR3: TGTGCCAGCTCGTTGAGCGGCCAAGAGACCCAGTACTTC.

This clone was seen a few times. J is TRBJ2-5 and V is TRBV11-2; 10 nucleotides agree with TRBD1. J lost 5 bases, V lost 1 base, and 4 bases had no gene match. The CDR3 length is 15 residues. Germline CDR1 and CDR2: SGHAT and FQNNGV. Here the CDR3 reads CASSLGQGAYETQYF. The CDR3 DNA is TGTGCCAGCAGCTTAGGACAGGGGGCTTATGAGACCCAGTACTTC.

J is TRBJ2-5 and V is TRBV5-6; no clear D gene. Germline lookup yields CDR1 SGHDT and CDR2 YYEEEE. V was cut by 1 base and J by 0 bases, with 7 bases left in between. There are 14 residues in the CDR3. The CDR3 protein is CASSLSGNQETQYF. As DNA, the CDR3 is TGTGCCAGCAGCTTGTCGGGTAACCAAGAGACCCAGTACTTC.